The 21 T cell receptor beta chains presented below share a single source sample, sequenced in a study of shared clonotypes between healthy human individuals (dated by TCRdb to about 2020). Library preparation was by the immunoSEQ multiplex PCR assay. TCRdb retrieved this table from immuneACCESS and kept in-frame rearrangements only. Not all clones are present; in checked studies, unresolved V genes account for under half, and no reason is known for the remainder. In this sample the table shows about 2,100,000 clones, 93% of which occur a single time. The leading ten clones occupy 1.5% to 2% of the sample. CD8 naive samples were obtained by positive selection for CCR7 among CD45RO-negative cells, yielding a CD45RA+CCR7+ population from which TemRA cells were excluded. Sequencing used naive CD8+ T cells from PBMCs. The meaning of the sample's cell subset or site label: CD45RA+CCR7+. Receptor source: a young man in good health. Some clones in this sample may be carry-over from other donors' samples.

This chain uses TRBV27 with TRBJ1-5; 8 bases line up with TRBD1. The CDR3 covers 16 residues. After removal of 8 bases from V and 0 bases from J, the junction contained 9 bases not matched to a gene. CDR1 and CDR2 (germline): MNHEY, SMNVEV (reference sequence). As DNA, the CDR3 is TGTGCCAGCTTATTACAGGGGGGACATAGCAATCAGCCCCAGCATTTT. Its translation: CASLLQGGHSNQPQHF.

Details on this clone: Other nucleotide sequences in the sample specify the same CDR3. The V gene is TRBV29-1, the J gene TRBJ2-7; D call uncertain. Deletions cut 3 bases from V and 3 bases from J, with 6 bases between. The CDR3 spans 11 residues. From germline, CDR1 is SQVTM and CDR2 ANQGSEA. Written as DNA, the CDR3 is TGCAGCGTTGAGAGCGTCTACGAGCAGTACTTC. This encodes CSVESVYEQYF.

This chain uses TRBV15 with TRBJ2-1; D unresolved. Trimming removed 3 bases from V and 0 bases from J, with 6 bases in between. The length of the CDR3 is 14 residues. Germline CDR1 reads LNHNV; CDR2 reads YYDKDF (reference sequence). CDR3 residues: CATSSGPSYNEQFF. In DNA, the CDR3 is TGTGCCACCAGCAGCGGGCCCTCCTACAATGAGCAGTTCTTC. The entire variable domain, with the rest obtained from reference TRBV15 and TRBJ2-1, is as follows: DAMVIQNPRYQVTQFGKPVTLSCSQTLNHNVMYWYQQKSSQAPKLLFHYYDKDFNNEADTPDNFQSRRPNTSFCFLDIRSPGLGDTAMYLCATSSGPSYNEQFFGPGTRLTVL.

About this clone itself: Other DNA sequences in this specimen translate into the identical CDR3. The V gene is TRBV27, the J gene TRBJ2-1; D is possibly TRBD1 (6 bases). This CDR3 region has 13 residues. V lost 3 bases and J lost 6, with 9 bases in between. Germline V CDR1 and CDR2: MNHEY, SMNVEV (reference sequence). CDR3 residues: CASSLDRGNEQFF. CDR3 nucleotide sequence: TGTGCCAGCAGTTTGGACAGAGGCAATGAGCAGTTCTTC.

The gene calls are TRBV5-6 and TRBJ2-6; tentative D call: TRBD1 (7 bases). Trimming removed 1 base at V and 2 bases at J, with 13 bases between. The CDR3 consists of 17 residues. The germline CDR1 and CDR2 sequences are SGHDT and YYEEEE. This chain's CDR3 is CASSLRQGEAGANVLTF. In DNA, the CDR3 is TGTGCCAGCAGCTTGAGGCAGGGGGAGGCTGGGGCCAACGTCCTGACTTTC.

The chain joins TRBV27 to TRBJ2-1; TRBD2 might be the D (6 bases). Trimming pared 5 bases from V and 4 bases from J, leaving 15 bases between. CDR1 and CDR2 (germline): MNHEY, SMNVEV (reference sequence). The CDR3 totals 15 residues. The CDR3, as DNA: TGTGCCAGCAGTCCTAGGAGGGCGGATTACAATGAGCAGTTCTTC. Protein sequence: CASSPRRADYNEQFF.

The chain is built from TRBV19 and TRBJ1-5; D gene unclear. Trimming pared 7 bases from V and 1 base from J, leaving 17 bases between. Germline CDR1 is LNHDA and CDR2 is SQIVND (reference sequence). The CDR3 is made up of 16 amino acids. CDR3 nucleotides: TGTGCCAGTACCATAAATGCCGGTTTGAGCAATCAGCCCCAGCATTTT. Its protein product is CASTINAGLSNQPQHF.

The J gene is TRBJ2-5, the V gene TRBV28; 9 nucleotides agree with TRBD2. Germline values: CDR1 MDHEN, CDR2 SYDVKM. This CDR3 comprises 20 residues. After removal of 5 bases from V and 1 base from J, the junction contained 20 bases not matched to a gene. The CDR3 DNA follows: TGTGCCAGCAGTCCCCGGTTATACAGGGAGACTAGCGGATCCCAAGAGACCCAGTACTTC. This gives the protein CASSPRLYRETSGSQETQYF.

This clone has more than one count but fewer than ten. The chain has TRBV4-1 and TRBJ1-1; D unresolved. This CDR3 is 14 amino acids long. V dropped 4 bases and J dropped 5 bases, with 14 bases sitting between them. Germline V CDR1 and CDR2: MGHRA, YSYEKL. The CDR3 DNA sequence: TGCGCCAGCAGCCGCAGCGTGGGCTGGACTGAAGCTTTCTTT. Translation: CASSRSVGWTEAFF.

This clone was seen a handful of times. This chain joins TRBV28 and TRBJ2-1, with 8 bases aligning to TRBD2. Trimming took 8 bases from V and 3 from J; bases not matched to a gene: 9. Per the germline V gene, CDR1 is MDHEN and CDR2 is SYDVKM. The CDR3 contains 15 residues. The CDR3 region is CASLLGAGGYNEQFF. The CDR3 region has the DNA TGTGCCAGCCTTTTGGGGGCGGGAGGCTACAATGAGCAGTTCTTC.

This clone was observed a handful of times. The CDR3 reads CASSKDRGPKGYTF. The CDR3 DNA reads TGTGCCAGCAGCAAGGACAGGGGGCCTAAGGGCTACACCTTC. The V call is TRBV7-9, the J call TRBJ1-2, with 11 positions matching TRBD1. The junction had 7 bases not matched to a gene; V was cut back by 5 bases and J by 8 bases. Germline assignment: CDR1 SEHNR and CDR2 FQNEAQ (reference sequence). CDR3 size: 14 residues.

This rearrangement joins TRBV28 to TRBJ2-7, with TRBD1 matching 9 bases. There are 15 residues in the CDR3. V was pared by 4 bases and J by 2 bases, with 6 bases of the junction left unmatched. From germline, CDR1 is MDHEN and CDR2 SYDVKM. DNA of the CDR3: TGTGCCAGCAGTTCCCCGAGGACAGGGGCCTACGAGCAGTACTTC. It translates to CASSSPRTGAYEQYF.

The chain employs TRBV7-3 and TRBJ2-2, with TRBD1 matching 8 bases. The CDR3 sequence is 18 residues long. J was trimmed by 4 bases and V by 4 bases; bases with no gene match: 14. Germline V gene lookup returns CDR1 SGHTA and CDR2 FQGTGA. In DNA form, the CDR3 reads TGTGCCAGCAGCTCACCCGGTCGGCAGGGGGCGGGCACCGGGGAGCTGTTTTTT. It translates to CASSSPGRQGAGTGELFF.

The chain uses TRBV5-1 and TRBJ2-4, with D possibly being TRBD1 (6 bases). Germline CDR1 SGHRS, CDR2 YFSETQ. V lost 0 bases to trimming and J lost 15 bases, with 16 bases between them. This CDR3 is 13 amino acids long. In DNA, the CDR3 is TGCGCCAGCAGCTTGGAGTCTCCGGGACATGCGTACTTC. The encoded protein is CASSLESPGHAYF.

This chain joins TRBV19 and TRBJ1-3; D ambiguous. The germline V gene has CDR1 LNHDA and CDR2 SQIVND (reference sequence). CDR3 length: 15 amino acids. Trimming took 7 bases from V and 0 from J, leaving 13 bases between them. CDR3: CASIHGRSSGNTIYF. For the CDR3, the DNA is TGTGCCAGTATCCACGGACGGAGCTCTGGAAACACCATATATTTT.

The chain has TRBV27 and TRBJ2-3; 9 nucleotides align to TRBD2. J gave up 6 bases and V 6 bases, and 16 bases lay outside the gene matches. Germline loops: CDR1 MNHEY, CDR2 SMNVEV (reference sequence). The CDR3 loop spans 17 amino acids. The CDR3 loop is CASSILGIAGVMDTQYF. The CDR3 nucleotides are TGTGCCAGCAGCATCCTGGGGATAGCGGGAGTGATGGATACGCAGTATTTT.

The chain combines TRBV15 with TRBJ1-1; 9 bases line up with TRBD1. This CDR3 is built from 15 residues. Germline CDR1 and CDR2: LNHNV and YYDKDF (reference sequence). V trimming: 9 bases; J trimming: 5 bases; junction bases outside the gene matches: 13. The CDR3 nucleotides read TGTGCCACAGATACTACGGGACAGGGCCGAACTGAAGCTTTCTTT. Amino acids: CATDTTGQGRTEAFF.

The J gene is TRBJ2-3, the V gene TRBV27, with D tentatively TRBD2 (6 bases). This CDR3 region has 14 residues. Germline lookup yields CDR1 MNHEY and CDR2 SMNVEV (reference sequence). V dropped 7 bases and J dropped 2 bases, with 13 bases sitting between them. The CDR3 sequence is CASKRDSNTDTQYF. CDR3 in DNA: TGTGCCAGCAAAAGGGACTCAAACACAGATACGCAGTATTTT.

V usage is TRBV4-3 and J usage is TRBJ1-4; TRBD1 agrees at 10 bases. The CDR3 has 16 amino acids. Trimming cost V 1 base and J 5 bases; bases outside gene matches: 4. Germline V gives CDR1 LGHNA, CDR2 YSLEER. CDR3 nucleotide sequence: TGCGCCAGCAGCCAAGTCAGGGACAGGGGAAATGAAAAACTGTTTTTT. Translated: CASSQVRDRGNEKLFF.

This clone was counted once. The chain uses TRBV5-6 and TRBJ2-1; D might be TRBD1 (5 bases). The V and J ends lost 0 bases and 7 bases respectively, with 11 bases between them. CDR1 is SGHDT, CDR2 YYEEEE, per germline. CDR3 length equals 14 residues. Here the CDR3 DNA reads TGTGCCAGCAGCTTGGTCGTGGGGCCGAATGAGCAGTTCTTC. It codes for CASSLVVGPNEQFF.

V usage is TRBV9 and J usage is TRBJ2-2; TRBD1 is a possible D gene (5 bases). CDR3 length: 15 residues. Trimming took 5 bases from V and 6 from J, leaving 17 bases between them. Germline-derived CDR1 and CDR2 are SGDLS and YYNGEE. This CDR3 is CASSDDSREAGELFF. Written as DNA, the CDR3 is TGTGCCAGCAGTGACGACAGCCGCGAGGCCGGGGAGCTGTTTTTT.